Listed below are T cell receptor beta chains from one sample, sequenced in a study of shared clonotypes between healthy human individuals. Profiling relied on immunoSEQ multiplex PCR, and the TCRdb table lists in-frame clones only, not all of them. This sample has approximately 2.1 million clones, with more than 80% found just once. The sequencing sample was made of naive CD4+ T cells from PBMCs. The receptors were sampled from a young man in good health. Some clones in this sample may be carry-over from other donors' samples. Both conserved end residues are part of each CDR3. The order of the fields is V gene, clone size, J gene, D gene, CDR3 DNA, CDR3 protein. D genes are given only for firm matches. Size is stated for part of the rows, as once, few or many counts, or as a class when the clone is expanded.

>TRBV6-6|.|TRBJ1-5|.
TGTGCCAGCAGTTACAGGGACGGGAATCAGCCCCAGCATTTT
CASSYRDGNQPQHF
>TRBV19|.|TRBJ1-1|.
TGTGCCAGTAGTATCGGACGGTTGGCGGAAGCTTTCTTT
CASSIGRLAEAFF
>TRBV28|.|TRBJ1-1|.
TGTGCCAGCAGGGACAGCGTGAACACTGAAGCTTTCTTT
CASRDSVNTEAFF
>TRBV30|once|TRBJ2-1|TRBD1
TGTGCTTTGGGCAAGGGACAGGGTATAAAGAATGAGCAGTTCTTC
CALGKGQGIKNEQFF
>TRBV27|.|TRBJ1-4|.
TGTGCCACCGGGCGCAAGGCTAATGAAAAACTGTTTTTT
CATGRKANEKLFF
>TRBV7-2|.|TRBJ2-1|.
TGTGCCAGCAGCCCAACCCTAGCTCCCTCCCCCCAGGAGCAGTTCTTC
CASSPTLAPSPQEQFF
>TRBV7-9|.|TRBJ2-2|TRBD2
TGTGCCAGCAGCTTAGCGGGAGGGACCACCGGGGAGCTGTTTTTT
CASSLAGGTTGELFF
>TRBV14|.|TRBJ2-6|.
TGTGCCAGCAGCCCCCTCGGGGCTGGGGCCAACGTCCTGACTTTC
CASSPLGAGANVLTF
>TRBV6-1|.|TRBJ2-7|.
TGTGCCAGCACCCCCTTGGCCAGATACTACGAGCAGTACTTC
CASTPLARYYEQYF
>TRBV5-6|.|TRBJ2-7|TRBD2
TGTGCCAGCAGCCCCCCGGGTGCGGGAGGGATGTACGAGCAGTACTTC
CASSPPGAGGMYEQYF
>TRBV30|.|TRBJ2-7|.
TGTGCCTGGAGTGTGGGTAGCGGACGTCATTACGAGCAGTACTTC
CAWSVGSGRHYEQYF
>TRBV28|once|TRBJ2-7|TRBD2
TGTGCCAGCAGTCCCCGGACTAGCGGATACTACGAGCAGTACTTC
CASSPRTSGYYEQYF
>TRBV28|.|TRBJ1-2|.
TGTGCCAGCAGTACCAGGGTAGTCTATGGCTACACCTTC
CASSTRVVYGYTF
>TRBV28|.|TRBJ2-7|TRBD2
TGTGCCAGCAGTCCACCTAGCGGGAGCCCCTACGAGCAGTACTTC
CASSPPSGSPYEQYF
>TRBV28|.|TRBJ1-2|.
TGTGCCAGCAGTTTATGGCCCACGGGCGCCTATGGCTACACCTTC
CASSLWPTGAYGYTF